The rows below give T cell receptor beta chains drawn from one sample of a study of cytotoxic CD8 clonotypes in ibrutinib-treated CLL. Generated by immunoSEQ multiplex PCR, the TCRdb table keeps only in-frame clones and is missing some. The sample lists about 140,000 clones; approximately 80% were seen once. The specimen was PBMCs, collected after 36 months of ibrutinib treatment. Source of these receptors: a human donor with chronic lymphocytic leukemia. The CDR3 runs from the conserved cysteine through the conserved F or W. A D gene is named only where the DNA matches it firmly. Some rows have no size entry. The others give once, few or many, or a class for an expanded clone.

v_gene	d_gene	abundance	j_gene	CDR3nt	CDR3aa
TRBV5-6	-	-	TRBJ2-4	TGTGCCAGCAGCTTGGTTCTAGCTGGGAACAACATTCAGTACTTC	CASSLVLAGNNIQYF
TRBV11-2	-	-	TRBJ2-1	TGTGCCAGCAGCGTTCCGGGCAATGAGCAGTTCTTC	CASSVPGNEQFF
TRBV18	-	-	TRBJ1-4	TGTGCCAGCTCACCAAGCGAGGGGGTCTGGGAAAAACTGTTTTTT	CASSPSEGVWEKLFF
TRBV5-6	TRBD2	-	TRBJ2-5	TGTGCCAGCAGCTTCCTTTCTAGCGGGATCGTGGGAGAGACCCAGTACTTC	CASSFLSSGIVGETQYF
TRBV29-1	-	many	TRBJ2-1	TGCAGCGTTCACAGGGTAACGGATGAGCAGTTCTTC	CSVHRVTDEQFF
TRBV19	TRBD1	-	TRBJ2-1	TGTGCCAGTAGTATTTGGCAGGGGGCGAACAATGAGCAGTTCTTC	CASSIWQGANNEQFF
TRBV18	TRBD2	-	TRBJ2-3	TGTGCCAGCTCACCAATAGGGACTAGCGGGTCCCTCACAGATACGCAGTATTTT	CASSPIGTSGSLTDTQYF
TRBV28	-	once	TRBJ1-1	TGTGCCAGCACCCCGACAACTTCGAACTCTGAAGCTTTCTTT	CASTPTTSNSEAFF
TRBV4-1	-	-	TRBJ1-5	TGCGCCAGCAGCCAAGAAAAGGGAGGGATATTCAATCAGCCCCAGCATTTT	CASSQEKGGIFNQPQHF
TRBV6-5	-	-	TRBJ2-7	TGTGCCAGCAGTTACTCAGGGCACGAGCAGTACTTC	CASSYSGHEQYF
TRBV10-3	-	-	TRBJ2-7	TGTGCCATCAGTGAGTCCCTCTACGAGCAGTACTTC	CAISESLYEQYF
TRBV10-2	-	-	TRBJ1-4	TGCGCCAGCAGTGAGTCGCGTCGGGGGTTGGGTGAAAAACTGTTTTTT	CASSESRRGLGEKLFF
TRBV10-1	-	-	TRBJ2-2	TGCGCCAGCAGAGACTCAGGGCCCGGGGAGCTGTTTTTT	CASRDSGPGELFF
TRBV4-1	-	-	TRBJ1-4	TGCGCCAGCAGCCAAGAAGGGGCGGGATATGAAAAACTGTTTTTT	CASSQEGAGYEKLFF
TRBV21-1	-	-	TRBJ2-5	TGTGCCAGCAGCAAAAGGGGGGGCCTCCACACAGAGACCCAGTACTTC	CASSKRGGLHTETQYF
TRBV6-5	TRBD2	many	TRBJ2-5	TGTGCCAGCAGGACAGGACTAGCGGGCGAGACCCAGTACTTC	CASRTGLAGETQYF
TRBV28	-	-	TRBJ1-2	TGTGCCAGCAGCTACGCGGGAGGTAACTATGGCTACACCTTC	CASSYAGGNYGYTF
TRBV7-2	TRBD2	-	TRBJ2-7	TGTGCCAGCAGCTTAGGAGCTAGCGGGAGCTTCTACGAGCAGTACTTC	CASSLGASGSFYEQYF
TRBV27	-	-	TRBJ2-7	TGTGCCAGCAGTTTCAGCAGGGGTTACGAGCAGTACTTC	CASSFSRGYEQYF
TRBV4-1	-	-	TRBJ1-1	TGCGCCAGCAGCCAAGTTCGCCGAGTTGAGGGGACTGAAGCTTTCTTT	CASSQVRRVEGTEAFF
TRBV6-5	-	-	TRBJ1-3	TGTGCCAGCAGTTACTCGAATGGAAACACCATATATTTT	CASSYSNGNTIYF
TRBV19	-	once	TRBJ2-7	TGTGCCAGTAGTACGTCCCCGGAGACACTCTACGAGCAGTACTTC	CASSTSPETLYEQYF
TRBV4-1	TRBD1	-	TRBJ1-5	TGCGCCAGCAGCCAGGAGGGGGCCGGTCAGCCCCAGCATTTT	CASSQEGAGQPQHF
TRBV27	-	-	TRBJ1-2	TGTGCCAGCAGGGAACAGGGATCTAGGGACTATGGCTACACCTTC	CASREQGSRDYGYTF
TRBV30	-	-	TRBJ1-1	TGTGCCTGGGGGATGGTCGGGGGTGGCACTGAAGCTTTCTTT	CAWGMVGGGTEAFF
TRBV4-2	-	-	TRBJ1-5	TGTGCCAGCAGCCGGGCAGGGAGGTCGCCCCAGCATTTT	CASSRAGRSPQHF
TRBV27	-	few	TRBJ1-1	TGTGCCAGCAGTTTAGAGCGACAGACTGAAGCTTTCTTT	CASSLERQTEAFF
TRBV4-1	-	-	TRBJ2-2	TGCGCCAGCAGCCCTGTTTGGGGCGGGGAGCTGTTTTTT	CASSPVWGGELFF
TRBV5-1	-	-	TRBJ1-6	TGCGCCAGCAGCTTGGGGTTCTCTTCACCCCTCCACTTT	CASSLGFSSPLHF
TRBV13	TRBD2	-	TRBJ2-7	TGTGCCAGCAGTCCTAGCGGAGGGGCCTACGAGCAGTACTTC	CASSPSGGAYEQYF
TRBV2	TRBD1	-	TRBJ2-3	TGTGCCAGCAGGGCCGGGACAGGTGTCGATACGCAGTATTTT	CASRAGTGVDTQYF
TRBV6-5	-	-	TRBJ2-7	TGTGCCAGCAGTTACGGGCCGTTTCGTTACGAGCAGTACTTC	CASSYGPFRYEQYF
TRBV25-1	-	-	TRBJ2-5	TGTGCCAGCAGTGCCAGGGATGGGACCCAGTACTTC	CASSARDGTQYF
TRBV4-1	-	few	TRBJ2-5	TGCGCCAGCAGCCAAGAGAGGGAAGAGACCCAGTACTTC	CASSQEREETQYF
TRBV6-6	TRBD1	-	TRBJ1-1	TGTGCCAGTAATTCCGGGACAGGGGTCTCTCCAGCTTTCTTT	CASNSGTGVSPAFF
TRBV27	-	few	TRBJ1-6	TGTGCCAGCAGTTATCATAATTCACCCCTCCACTTT	CASSYHNSPLHF
TRBV13	-	many	TRBJ2-1	TGTGCCAGCAGACACCTGACTAGTCAGGATGAGCAGTTCTTC	CASRHLTSQDEQFF
TRBV6-6	TRBD1	once	TRBJ1-1	TGTGCCAGCAGTCCGCGACAGGGGAGCACTGAAGCTTTCTTT	CASSPRQGSTEAFF
TRBV2	-	once	TRBJ2-3	TGTGCCAGCAGTTGGGGGGGGCCCCTGGCAGATACGCAGTATTTT	CASSWGGPLADTQYF
TRBV5-1	-	-	TRBJ2-7	TGCGCCAGCAGAGGGGATGGTTCCTACGAGCAGTACTTC	CASRGDGSYEQYF
TRBV13	-	-	TRBJ2-7	TGTGCCAGCAGCTTAGTTGGGCCCGAGCAGTACTTC	CASSLVGPEQYF
TRBV15	TRBD1	-	TRBJ1-2	TGTGCCACCAGCAGAGAAGACAGGGGCGCTAACTATGGCTACACCTTC	CATSREDRGANYGYTF
TRBV5-1	TRBD1	-	TRBJ1-3	TGCGCCAGCAGCTTGGGGGACAGGAGGGGAAACACCATATATTTT	CASSLGDRRGNTIYF
TRBV7-2	-	-	TRBJ1-4	TGTGCCAGCAGCCCCCTGATGGGGGAAAAACTGTTTTTT	CASSPLMGEKLFF
TRBV12-5	-	-	TRBJ2-6	TGTGCTAGTGGTTTGTTTTCAGGGGCCATCTCTGGGGCCAACGTCCTGACTTTC	CASGLFSGAISGANVLTF
TRBV5-6	-	-	TRBJ1-3	TGTGCCAGCAGCTTGCCAGGAAGCTCTGGAAACACCATATATTTT	CASSLPGSSGNTIYF
TRBV18	-	-	TRBJ1-5	TGTGCCAGCTCACCTTCTAGACCAGGGGTTGGCGGGCAGCCCCAGCATTTT	CASSPSRPGVGGQPQHF
TRBV5-6	-	-	TRBJ1-5	TGTGCCAGCAGCTTTTTCGGTAATCAGCCCCAGCATTTT	CASSFFGNQPQHF
TRBV18	-	-	TRBJ2-7	TGTGCCAGCTCACCAGCGTGGACGGCCGCTTCCTACGAGCAGTACTTC	CASSPAWTAASYEQYF
TRBV7-3	TRBD2	-	TRBJ2-1	TGTGCCAGCAGCGTGAGCGGGAGCCGTAATGAGCAGTTCTTC	CASSVSGSRNEQFF
TRBV29-1	-	-	TRBJ2-1	TGCAGCGTTGTTTTCAGCTACAATGAGCAGTTCTTC	CSVVFSYNEQFF
TRBV7-9	-	-	TRBJ1-2	TGTGCCAGCAGCTCGACCATTTCGGCGAGTGGCTACACCTTC	CASSSTISASGYTF
TRBV27	TRBD1	-	TRBJ2-1	TGTGCCAGCAGTCCACCCCCCGGGACAGCGAAACCGTCCTACAATGAGCAGTTCTTC	CASSPPPGTAKPSYNEQFF